A selection of T cell receptor beta chains follows, all from one sample in a study of blood T cell repertoires in COVID-19. Clones were sequenced by immunoSEQ multiplex PCR, and TCRdb holds only the in-frame ones, with some missing. The profile shows roughly 82,000 clones, around 82% of them singletons. The sequencing sample was made of peripheral blood. Source of these receptors: a man aged 55-75 years with acute or convalescent COVID-19. Both conserved end residues are part of each CDR3. A D gene is named only where the DNA matches it firmly. The size entry is marked missing in some rows and otherwise reads once, few, many or a size class.

j_call clone_size v_call d_call cdr3_nt cdr3_aa
TRBJ2-7 . TRBV4-2 TRBD1 TGTGCCAGCAGCCCATCGACAGGGGGGTTTTTCGAGCAGTACTTC CASSPSTGGFFEQYF
TRBJ1-2 . TRBV18 TRBD1 TGTGCCAGCTCACCACCGGGACAGGGGGCTACTAACTATGGCTACACCTTC CASSPPGQGATNYGYTF
TRBJ2-1 . TRBV14 TRBD1 TGTGCCAGCAGCCAAGGGACAGGGGGAGGTTACAATGAGCAGTTCTTC CASSQGTGGGYNEQFF
TRBJ1-1 once TRBV20-1 . TGCAGTGCTAGTGACAGCGTGAACACTGAAGCTTTCTTT CSASDSVNTEAFF
TRBJ1-1 . TRBV7-8 . TGTGCCAGCAGCTTAGCGAGTCAGGGGAACACTGAAGCTTTCTTT CASSLASQGNTEAFF
TRBJ2-2 few TRBV6-5 TRBD2 TGTGCCAGCAGTTACTCGAGGACTAGCGACGTCGGGGAGCTGTTTTTT CASSYSRTSDVGELFF
TRBJ1-1 . TRBV10-3 TRBD1 TGTGCCATCAGTGCTTGGGACAGGGTAGGCACTGAAGCTTTCTTT CAISAWDRVGTEAFF
TRBJ1-6 . TRBV18 . TGTGCCAGCTCACCTGAACAGATCTATAATTCACCCCTCCACTTT CASSPEQIYNSPLHF
TRBJ2-3 . TRBV3-1/TRBV3-2 . TGTGCCAGCAGCCAAGGGGGGCGGGCGGGCACAGATACGCAGTATTTT CASSQGGRAGTDTQYF
TRBJ2-2 . TRBV24-1 TRBD1 TGTGCCACCAGTGGTCCGGGACAGGGGAACACCGGGGAGCTGTTTTTT CATSGPGQGNTGELFF
TRBJ1-2 . TRBV10-3 . TGTGCCATCAGTGACTTCCGGACAGAAAACTATGGCTACACCTTC CAISDFRTENYGYTF
TRBJ1-2 few TRBV9 . TGTGCCAGCAGCGTAGACCCAGGGTCTAAGGGAGGCTACACCTTC CASSVDPGSKGGYTF
TRBJ2-1 once TRBV28 TRBD2 TGTGCCAGCAGTCCCGGGCTAGCGGGATCCAATGAGCAGTTCTTC CASSPGLAGSNEQFF
TRBJ2-1 few TRBV11-2 TRBD2 TGTGCCAGCTCACCCTGGGAGGGCGGCTATGAGCAGTTCTTC CASSPWEGGYEQFF
TRBJ1-2 . TRBV7-2 TRBD1 TGTGCCAGCAGCTCTGGACAGGGTGGCTACACCTTC CASSSGQGGYTF
TRBJ2-7 . TRBV18 . TGTGCCAGCTCACAACTCGACACGGCCTACGAGCAGTACTTC CASSQLDTAYEQYF
TRBJ2-1 . TRBV5-4 TRBD2 TGTGCCAGCAGCCCGGCTAGCGGGAGCTACAATGAGCAGTTCTTC CASSPASGSYNEQFF
TRBJ2-1 . TRBV7-3 TRBD1 TGTGCCAGCAGCCCCAAAGGGGGCCATGAGCAGTTCTTC CASSPKGGHEQFF
TRBJ1-1 . TRBV12-3/TRBV12-4 TRBD1 TGTGCCAGCAGGCGGACAGGGGAAACTGAAGCTTTCTTT CASRRTGETEAFF
TRBJ2-7 . TRBV28 . TGTGCCAGCAGTTTAACAGGTTACGAGCAGTACTTC CASSLTGYEQYF
TRBJ2-1 . TRBV4-3 . TGCGCCAGCAGCCGAGATACGCGCCATAGTGAGCAGTTCTTC CASSRDTRHSEQFF
TRBJ1-6 . TRBV6-2/TRBV6-3 . TGTGCCAGCAGTTACTGGGCCGAAAATTCACCCCTCCACTTT CASSYWAENSPLHF
TRBJ2-2 few TRBV12-3/TRBV12-4 . TGTGCCAGCAGTCACAGTGAACCCGGGGAGCTGTTTTTT CASSHSEPGELFF
TRBJ2-5 . TRBV6-5 TRBD1 TGTGCCAGCCGGGGGACAGGTCAAGAGACCCAGTACTTC CASRGTGQETQYF
TRBJ1-4 . TRBV6-2/TRBV6-3 . TGTGCCAGCAGTTACCCCGCAGCGGCAGCAACTAATGAAAAACTGTTTTTT CASSYPAAAATNEKLFF
TRBJ2-7 . TRBV28 . TGTGCCAGCAGCCCCATGCGCTACGAGCAGTACTTC CASSPMRYEQYF
TRBJ2-7 . TRBV9 . TGTGCCAGCAGCAAAAATCAGGACAGCTCCTACGAGCAGTACTTC CASSKNQDSSYEQYF
TRBJ2-1 . TRBV2 TRBD1 TGTGCCAGCAGGGATACAGGGGGCTCCTACAATGAGCAGTTCTTC CASRDTGGSYNEQFF
TRBJ2-7 . TRBV6-5 TRBD2 TGTGCCAGCATCTTACTCGTGGGACTACGATACGAGCAGTACTTC CASILLVGLRYEQYF
TRBJ2-2 . TRBV29-1 . TGCAGCGTTGGAGTCTTCACCGGGGAGCTGTTTTTT CSVGVFTGELFF
TRBJ1-1 . TRBV6-5 . TGTGCCAGCAGTTACGGGGGGGCAGGGCAGAACACTGAAGCTTTCTTT CASSYGGAGQNTEAFF
TRBJ2-1 once TRBV18 TRBD2 TGTGCCAGCTCACCTGGGACTAGCGTGAATGAGCAGTTCTTC CASSPGTSVNEQFF
TRBJ1-5 few TRBV18 TRBD1 TGTGCCAGCTCACCTGTTGGCTTGACAGGGGGAAGCAATCAGCCCCAGCATTTT CASSPVGLTGGSNQPQHF
TRBJ1-2 . TRBV5-1 TRBD1 TGCGCCAGCAGCCGAACAGGGGGCGCGAATGGCTACACCTTC CASSRTGGANGYTF
TRBJ1-4 once TRBV30 . TGTGCCTGGAGTGTGCGGTATAATGAAAAACTGTTTTTT CAWSVRYNEKLFF
TRBJ2-2 . TRBV19 . TGTGCCAGTAGTGAATCGGGACTTAGCACCGGGGAGCTGTTTTTT CASSESGLSTGELFF
TRBJ2-5 once TRBV28 . . CASSSSGLAGETQYF
TRBJ1-2 . TRBV19 TRBD1 TGTGCCAGTAGTAGGGACAGGGCTAGAGCCACTAACTATGGCTACACCTTC CASSRDRARATNYGYTF
TRBJ2-3 . TRBV18 . TGTGCCAGCTCACCACGGGGAGCAGATACGCAGTATTTT CASSPRGADTQYF
TRBJ1-3 . TRBV5-1 . TGCGCCAGCAGCTCCTACCGGGACACCGAATATGGAAACACCATATATTTT CASSSYRDTEYGNTIYF
TRBJ2-1 . TRBV6-1 TRBD2 TGTGCCAGCAGTGAAGCGGCTAGCGGGGGGTACAATGAGCAGTTCTTC CASSEAASGGYNEQFF
TRBJ1-4 . TRBV20-1 TRBD1 TGCAGTGCTAGTTTCTCCGGGACAGATAATGAAAAACTGTTTTTT CSASFSGTDNEKLFF
TRBJ2-7 . TRBV19 TRBD1 TGTGCCAGTAGTAGGGACAGGGGATTC CASSRDRGF
TRBJ2-5 many TRBV7-9 TRBD1 TGTGCCAGCACTCCTAGGGGACAGGGGACGGAGACCCAGTACTTC CASTPRGQGTETQYF
TRBJ2-3 . TRBV7-9 . TGTGCCAGCAGCTCAACCGGACAGAGCACAGATACGCAGTATTTT CASSSTGQSTDTQYF
TRBJ2-5 . TRBV28 TRBD2 TGTGCCAGCATGGGGGGGTATCAAGAGACCCAGTACTTC CASMGGYQETQYF
TRBJ1-1 few TRBV4-3 TRBD1 TGCGCCAGCAGCCTCCAGGGGGGCACTGAAGCTTTCTTT CASSLQGGTEAFF
TRBJ2-5 . TRBV2 TRBD1 TGTGCCAGCAGTGAGGGAGGACAGGGGAGGTCCCAGTACTTC CASSEGGQGRSQYF
TRBJ2-2 few TRBV5-1 TRBD1 TGCGCCTCGTCACAGGGGAGGAACACCGGGGAGCTGTTTTTT CASSQGRNTGELFF
TRBJ2-7 . TRBV13 . TGTGCCAGCCGACAGGAGACTACGAGGGAGCAGTACTTC CASRQETTREQYF
TRBJ2-5 few TRBV27 TRBD1 TGTGCCAGCGCCGCGGGACAGGCGAACCAAGAGACCCAGTACTTC CASAAGQANQETQYF
TRBJ2-1 . TRBV6-5 TRBD1 TGTGCCAGCAGTTCACAGGGGATTGAGCAGTTCTTC CASSSQGIEQFF
TRBJ2-1 . TRBV2 TRBD1 TGTGCCAGCAGTGCCTCGACAGGGGGCTCCTACAATGAGCAGTTCTTC CASSASTGGSYNEQFF
TRBJ1-3 . TRBV3-1/TRBV3-2 . TGTGCCAGCAGCTCTTTCTCGTTCTCTGGAAACACCATATATTTT CASSSFSFSGNTIYF
TRBJ1-5 . TRBV19 . TGTGCCAGTAGTATGGAGACCTTTAGCAATCAGCCCCAGCATTTT CASSMETFSNQPQHF
TRBJ2-1 . TRBV7-2 TRBD2 TGTGCCAGCAGCTTTGCATTGCCTTGGGAGGGGAGGGCCTACAATGAGCAGTTCTTC CASSFALPWEGRAYNEQFF